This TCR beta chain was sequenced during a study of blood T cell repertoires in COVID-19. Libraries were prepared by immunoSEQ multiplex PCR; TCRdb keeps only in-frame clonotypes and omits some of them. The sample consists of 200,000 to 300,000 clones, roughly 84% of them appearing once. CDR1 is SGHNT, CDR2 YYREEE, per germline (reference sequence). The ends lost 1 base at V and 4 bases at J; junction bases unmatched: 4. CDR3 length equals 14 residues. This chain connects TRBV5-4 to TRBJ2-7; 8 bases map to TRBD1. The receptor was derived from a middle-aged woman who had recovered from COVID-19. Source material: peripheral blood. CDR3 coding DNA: TGTGCCAGCAGCTTGCTACAGGGGGAGTACGAGCAGTACTTC. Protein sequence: CASSLLQGEYEQYF.